The following is a T cell receptor beta chain sequence with its context. Its cognate antigen is unknown. This record comes from a study of cytomegalovirus exposure and HLA in healthy donors. Study findings and constraints: In vitro assays verified that a few CMV-associated chains recognized CMV antigens specifically. Many donors shared some public TCRs, even though most TCR sequences were rare.

The CDR3 runs to 14 residues. V shed 2 bases and J 2 bases; nucleotides not matched to a gene: 0. Germline V gives CDR1 SGHRS, CDR2 YFSETQ. Clones were read by immunoSEQ multiplex PCR, and TCRdb kept only the in-frame ones, dropping some. The sample has 150,000 or so clones; 75% to 90% are singletons. This chain joins TRBV5-1 and TRBJ1-4; 7 nucleotides align to TRBD1. Material for sequencing was PBMCs. The sequence derives from a man between 18 and 35 years old in good health and CMV-seropositive. CDR3 nucleotides: TGCGCCAGCAGCTTACAGGGGACTAATGAAAAACTGTTTTTT. Protein sequence: CASSLQGTNEKLFF.